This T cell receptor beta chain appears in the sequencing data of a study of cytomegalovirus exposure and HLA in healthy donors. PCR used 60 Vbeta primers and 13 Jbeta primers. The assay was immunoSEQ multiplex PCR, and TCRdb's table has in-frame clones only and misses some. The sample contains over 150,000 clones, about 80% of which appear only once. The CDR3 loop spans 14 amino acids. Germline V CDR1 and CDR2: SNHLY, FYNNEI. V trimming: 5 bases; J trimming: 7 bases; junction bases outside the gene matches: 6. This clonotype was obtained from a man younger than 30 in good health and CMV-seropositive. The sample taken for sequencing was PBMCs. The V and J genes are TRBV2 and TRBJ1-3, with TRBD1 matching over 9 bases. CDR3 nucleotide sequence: TGTGCCAGCAGTCCCGGGACAGGGTTGAACACCATATATTTT. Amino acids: CASSPGTGLNTIYF.